This T cell receptor (beta chain) was sequenced during a study of blood T cell repertoires in COVID-19. Study-level background: Samples representing acute and convalescent COVID-19 were sourced from the United States, Italy and Spain. The analysed material was cDNA or gDNA that came from T cells, B-cell-depleted T cells, or PBMCs.

Per germline, CDR1 PRHDT and CDR2 FYEKMQ (reference sequence). The ends were cut back, 5 bases at V and 0 bases at J, with 14 bases in the middle. The CDR3 totals 15 residues. In the original processing: Cell counts per sample came from amplifying reference gene primers. Assay: immunoSEQ multiplex PCR; the TCRdb copy retains only in-frame clones and omits some. The D gene and trimming were derived from the DNA, and the V and J assignments and clone size from that table. This sample has approximately 62,000 clones, with over 80% found just once. The clonotype originates from a human donor with active COVID-19. The donor label of this sample is uncertain. The J gene is TRBJ2-7, the V gene TRBV13, with D uncertain. The sequencing input was peripheral blood. The CDR3 region has the DNA TGTGCCAGCAGCCCTAGAGGCGGAACCTCCTACGAGCAGTACTTC. Its translation is CASSPRGGTSYEQYF. The whole variable domain, remainder taken from reference TRBV13 and TRBJ2-7, is AAGVIQSPRHLIKEKRETATLKCYPIPRHDTVYWYQQGPGQDPQFLISFYEKMQSDKGSIPDRFSAQQFSDYHSELNMSSLELGDSALYFCASSPRGGTSYEQYFGPGTRLTVT.